These 3 T cell receptor beta chains originate from one sample sequenced in a study of cytomegalovirus exposure and HLA in healthy donors. 60 Vbeta and 13 Jbeta primers were used in PCR. Here immunoSEQ multiplex PCR was the method, and the copy in TCRdb shows in-frame clones only, minus some. Here the sample spans 110,000 to 150,000 clones, roughly three quarters being singletons. Sequencing input: PBMCs. These receptor sequences come from a female donor in good health and CMV-seronegative.

The chain links TRBV18 to TRBJ2-2; D is possibly TRBD1 (6 bases). CDR1 and CDR2 (germline): KGHSH, LQKENI. The CDR3 sequence is 13 residues long. V lost 3 bases and J lost 6, with 8 bases in between. The chain's CDR3 is CASSPTGPGELFF. CDR3 coding DNA: TGTGCCAGCTCACCCACAGGGCCCGGGGAGCTGTTTTTT.

About this clone itself: Other nucleotide sequences from this sample produce the same CDR3. The genes are TRBV9 and TRBJ1-2, with D unresolved. CDR1 and CDR2 (germline): SGDLS, YYNGEE. This CDR3 has 14 amino acids. Between the trimmed V and J ends, which lost 0 bases and 2 bases, there was a span of 8 bases. The CDR3 DNA is TGTGCCAGCAGCGTAGGTGACACGAACTATGGCTACACCTTC. Translating gives CASSVGDTNYGYTF.

In DNA, the CDR3 is TGTGCCAGCAGCCCCCGGTCCTGGGCCTCACCCCTCCACTTT. Its translation is CASSPRSWASPLHF. The genes are TRBV7-2 and TRBJ1-6; D call uncertain. Germline V gene lookup returns CDR1 SGHTA and CDR2 FQGNSA. This CDR3 is 14 amino acids long. Trimming cost V 5 bases and J 10 bases, with 15 bases left between them.